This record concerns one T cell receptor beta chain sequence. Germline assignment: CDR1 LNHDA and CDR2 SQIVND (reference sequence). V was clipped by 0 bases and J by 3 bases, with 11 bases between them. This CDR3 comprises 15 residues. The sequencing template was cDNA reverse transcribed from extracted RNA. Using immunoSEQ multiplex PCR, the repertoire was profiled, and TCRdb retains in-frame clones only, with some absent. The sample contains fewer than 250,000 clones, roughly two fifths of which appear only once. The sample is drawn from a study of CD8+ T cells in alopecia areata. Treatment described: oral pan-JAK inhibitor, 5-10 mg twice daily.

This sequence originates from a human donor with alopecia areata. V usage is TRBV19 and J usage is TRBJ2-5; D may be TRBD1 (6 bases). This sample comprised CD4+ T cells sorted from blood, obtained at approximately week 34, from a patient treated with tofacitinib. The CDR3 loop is CASSIDRDTKETQYF. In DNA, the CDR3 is TGTGCCAGTAGTATAGACCGGGACACAAAAGAGACCCAGTACTTC. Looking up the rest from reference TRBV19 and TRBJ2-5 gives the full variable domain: DGGITQSPKYLFRKEGQNVTLSCEQNLNHDAMYWYRQDPGQGLRLIYYSQIVNDFQKGDIAEGYSVSREKKESFPLTVTSAQKNPTAFYLCASSIDRDTKETQYFGPGTRLLVL.